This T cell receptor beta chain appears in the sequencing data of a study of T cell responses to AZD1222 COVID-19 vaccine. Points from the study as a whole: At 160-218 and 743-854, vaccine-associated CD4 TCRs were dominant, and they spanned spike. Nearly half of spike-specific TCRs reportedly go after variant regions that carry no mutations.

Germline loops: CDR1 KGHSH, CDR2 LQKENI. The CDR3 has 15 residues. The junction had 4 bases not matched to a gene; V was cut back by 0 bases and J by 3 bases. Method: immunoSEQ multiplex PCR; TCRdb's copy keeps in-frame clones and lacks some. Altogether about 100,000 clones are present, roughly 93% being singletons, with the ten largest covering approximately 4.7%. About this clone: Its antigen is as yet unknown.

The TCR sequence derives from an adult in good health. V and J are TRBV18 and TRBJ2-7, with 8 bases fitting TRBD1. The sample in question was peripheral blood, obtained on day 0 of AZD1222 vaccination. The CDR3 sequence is CASSPPGQGLYEQYF. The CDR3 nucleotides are TGTGCCAGCTCACCACCTGGACAGGGCCTCTACGAGCAGTACTTC.